Presented here are 6 T cell receptor beta chains from one specimen sequenced in a study of shared clonotypes between healthy human individuals (dated by TCRdb to the early 2020s). Library generation was performed with the immunoSEQ multiplex PCR assay. Not all clones reach the TCRdb copy of this immuneACCESS table, which keeps in-frame sequences only. Checked studies attribute under half of the gap to unresolved V genes and leave the rest unexplained. Recorded for this sample are around 2,100,000 clones; around 96% of them occurred a single time. Clones ranked in the top ten supply around 1% of the sample. CD8 naive samples consisted of CD45RO-negative cells that were positively selected for CCR7, yielding a CD45RA+CCR7+ population without TemRA cells. The specimen sequenced was naive CD8+ T cells sorted from blood. Taken with the paper, the label for cell subset or site translates to: CD45RA+CCR7+. These receptors originate from a man aged 18 to 30 in good health.

The chain joins TRBV27 to TRBJ2-3; 7 bases are shared with TRBD2. In germline, CDR1 is MNHEY, CDR2 SMNVEV (reference sequence). This CDR3 is built from 16 residues. V lost 5 bases, J lost 0 bases, and 8 bases stayed unmatched. The CDR3 coding sequence is TGTGCCAGCAGTCCCACTTCTAGCGGAAGCACAGATACGCAGTATTTT. Its translation is CASSPTSSGSTDTQYF.

V gene TRBV2 combines with J gene TRBJ1-5; D not certain. V was cut by 6 bases and J by 11 bases, with 17 bases left in between. The CDR3 is 13 residues long. Germline CDR1 reads SNHLY; CDR2 reads FYNNEI. CDR3 DNA sequence: TGTGCCAGCAGGGACGTGTTTGAATGGTCCCAGCATTTT. Its translation: CASRDVFEWSQHF.

The CDR3, as DNA: TGTGCCACCAGCAGTTGGACTAGCGGGGGGTGGACAGATACGCAGTATTTT. Residues: CATSSWTSGGWTDTQYF. This chain joins TRBV15 and TRBJ2-3, with 14 bases matching TRBD2. J gave up 3 bases and V 3 bases, and 5 bases lay outside the gene matches. CDR1 is LNHNV and CDR2 is YYDKDF in the germline V gene (reference sequence). This CDR3 contains 17 residues.

CDR3 in amino acids: CASSAGLAGANTDTQYF. The CDR3 bases are TGTGCCAGTAGTGCCGGACTAGCGGGGGCCAACACAGATACGCAGTATTTT. The gene calls are TRBV19 and TRBJ2-3, with TRBD2 matching over 13 bases. The CDR3 covers 17 residues. V gave up 5 bases and J gave up 2 bases; unmatched junction bases: 7. From germline, CDR1 is LNHDA and CDR2 SQIVND (reference sequence).

As to this clone: This same CDR3 is encoded by further DNA sequences in the sample. This rearrangement joins TRBV9 to TRBJ2-2; D possibly matches TRBD1 or TRBD2 (5 bases each). Germline V gene data show CDR1 as SGDLS and CDR2 as YYNGEE. Trimming took 4 bases from V and 7 from J, leaving 8 bases between them. This CDR3 contains 12 residues. The CDR3: CASSPGGGELFF. CDR3 coding DNA: TGTGCCAGCAGCCCTGGGGGCGGGGAGCTGTTTTTT.

This clone appeared a single time. The chain combines TRBV11-2 with TRBJ2-7, with no clear D. In germline, CDR1 is SGHAT, CDR2 FQNNGV. CDR3 size: 13 residues. Trimming took 0 bases from V and 3 from J, leaving 6 bases between them. Here the CDR3 DNA reads TGTGCCAGCAGCTTAGATGTCGGCTACGAGCAGTACTTC. It codes for CASSLDVGYEQYF. Variable domain in full (rest from reference TRBV11-2 and TRBJ2-7): EAGVAQSPRYKIIEKRQSVAFWCNPISGHATLYWYQQILGQGPKLLIQFQNNGVVDDSQLPKDRFSAERLKGVDSTLKIQPAKLEDSAVYLCASSLDVGYEQYFGPGTRLTVT.